This TCR beta chain was obtained from a study of CD8+ T cells in alopecia areata. Study-wide results and caveats: TCR sharing across patients was less clear than in mice, possibly HLA-related.

Trimming took 2 bases from V and 5 from J; bases not matched to a gene: 4. The CDR3 is made up of 14 amino acids. The germline CDR1 and CDR2 sequences are SGHDT and YYEEEE. This clone was observed a handful of times. Antigen: not known. RNA was isolated and reverse transcribed to cDNA, the sequencing template. Profiled with immunoSEQ multiplex PCR; TCRdb holds only in-frame clones, not every one. The sample consists of 90,000 or so clones, roughly 47% of them appearing once. Noted treatment: oral pan-JAK inhibitor, 5-10 mg twice daily. The sample here was CD8+ T cells sorted from blood, taken at week 24, from a patient treated with tofacitinib. V and J are TRBV5-6 and TRBJ2-1; 7 nucleotides match TRBD2. This clonotype was obtained from a human donor with alopecia areata. CDR3 sequence reads: CASSFGTTNNEQFF. DNA of the CDR3: TGTGCCAGCAGCTTCGGGACTACAAACAATGAGCAGTTCTTC.